This T cell receptor (beta chain) was captured in a study of CD8 T cells in ankylosing spondylitis. MiXCR, run by TCRdb on the 5' RACE reads, gives a single entry per CDR3 protein. The sample records about 160,000 distinct CDR3 sequences, approximately 20% being singletons. Per the germline V gene, CDR1 is SGHRS and CDR2 is YFSETQ. This CDR3 region has 15 residues. Trimming stripped 3 bases from V and 4 bases from J, with 14 bases between. Note on this clonotype: Its antigen is currently unknown.

Findings and limits, study-wide: Reactive arthritis synovial fluid and blood previously showed some of these motif variants. Reportedly, matched ankylosing spondylitis synovial fluid was significantly enriched for disease-linked clones.

The receptor's source is a male donor with ankylosing spondylitis or in good health (not recorded which). V and J are TRBV5-1 and TRBJ1-3; a possible D gene is TRBD1 (5 bases). The sample taken for sequencing was blood, either unsorted or a sorted T cell fraction (not recorded which). Written as DNA, the CDR3 is TGCGCCAGCAGCTCCGAGACAGTATCAGGAAACACCATATATTTT. Protein sequence: CASSSETVSGNTIYF.